Below, 6 T cell receptor beta chains from the same sample are listed, as sequenced in a study of blood T cell repertoires in COVID-19 (dated by TCRdb to 2018 to 2020). The library came from the immunoSEQ multiplex PCR assay. TCRdb mirrors the immuneACCESS table, restricted to in-frame sequences. Some clones are absent from its copies; in checked studies, under half trace to an unresolved V gene, and the reason for the others is unknown. The sample includes 150,000 or so clones, with approximately 80% observed a single time. Around an eighth of the sample belongs to the ten largest clones. The sample taken for sequencing was peripheral blood. The receptors originated from a woman aged 55-69 years with COVID-19, enrolled during active disease.

This rearrangement joins TRBV11-1 to TRBJ2-5, with 8 bases identical to TRBD2. V gave up 1 base and J gave up 4 bases; unmatched junction bases: 8. CDR3 length: 16 amino acids. Germline loops: CDR1 SGHAT, CDR2 FQDESV (reference sequence). In nucleotides, the CDR3 is TGTGCCAGCAGCTTAGGGGGACTCGCGGGGGGAGAGACCCAGTACTTC. This codes for CASSLGGLAGGETQYF.

The V call is TRBV5-1, the J call TRBJ2-5, with D perhaps TRBD1 (5 bases). This CDR3 is 13 amino acids long. The germline V and J ends were trimmed by 2 bases and 5 bases, with 10 bases remaining between them. Germline CDR1 reads SGHRS; CDR2 reads YFSETQ. Here the CDR3 reads CASSFRDMETQYF. The DNA of the CDR3 is TGCGCCAGCAGCTTCAGGGATATGGAGACCCAGTACTTC.

The V call is TRBV10-3, the J call TRBJ2-1; D gene uncertain. This CDR3 has 11 amino acids. The V and J ends lost 2 bases and 9 bases respectively, with 5 bases between them. Germline V gives CDR1 ENHRY, CDR2 SYGVKD. Here the CDR3 reads CAISERSEQFF. CDR3 nucleotides: TGTGCCATCAGTGAGAGGAGTGAGCAGTTCTTC.

This rearrangement joins TRBV7-6 to TRBJ1-6; D uncertain. Germline assignment: CDR1 SGHVS and CDR2 FNYEAQ. The CDR3 has 15 residues. V lost 1 base, J lost 6 bases, and 10 bases lay in between. The CDR3: CASSLGQRVNSPLHF. CDR3 bases: TGTGCCAGCAGCTTAGGCCAGCGGGTTAATTCACCCCTCCACTTT. The full variable domain, rest sourced from reference TRBV7-6 and TRBJ1-6, is GAGVSQSPRYKVTKRGQDVALRCDPISGHVSLYWYRQALGQGPEFLTYFNYEAQQDKSGLPNDRFSAERPEGSISTLTIQRTEQRDSAMYRCASSLGQRVNSPLHFGNGTRLTVT.

The CDR3 protein is CASSLTFGQNTEAFF. Written as DNA, the CDR3 is TGTGCCAGCAGTTTAACCTTCGGACAGAACACTGAAGCTTTCTTT. This chain joins TRBV27 and TRBJ1-1, with D perhaps TRBD1 (5 bases). Trimming removed 2 bases from V and 1 base from J, with 11 bases in between. CDR1 and CDR2 from the germline V gene are MNHEY and SMNVEV (reference sequence). This CDR3 has 15 residues.

The V call is TRBV9, the J call TRBJ1-1, with D perhaps matching TRBD1 (6 bases). The CDR3 is 15 amino acids. V lost 1 base, J lost 0 bases, and 10 bases lay in between. The V gene's germline CDR1 is SGDLS and CDR2 YYNGEE. The CDR3 sequence is CASSVRTGMNTEAFF. CDR3 sequence (DNA): TGTGCCAGCAGCGTAAGAACAGGGATGAACACTGAAGCTTTCTTT.